This TCR beta chain appears in the sequencing data of a study of shared clonotypes between healthy human individuals. Method: immunoSEQ multiplex PCR; TCRdb's copy keeps in-frame clones and lacks some. The sample lists about 2.2 million clones, roughly 91% occurring once. Naive CD8 cells lacked CD45RO and underwent positive selection for CCR7, leaving out terminally differentiated effector memory CD45RA+ cells. Germline lookup yields CDR1 LNHDA and CDR2 SQIVND (reference sequence). J lost 8 bases, V lost 1 base, and 14 bases had no gene match. The CDR3 covers 17 residues. The TCR comes from a man aged 18 to 30 in good health. Some clones in this sample may be carry-over from other donors' samples. Sequenced sample: naive CD8+ T cells from PBMCs. V usage is TRBV19 and J usage is TRBJ2-1, with 7 bases identical to TRBD2. The CDR3 nucleotides are TGTGCCAGTAGTATAGTCAATCCCGCAGGGAGGGTTGATGAGCAGTTCTTC. Encoded protein: CASSIVNPAGRVDEQFF.